This TCR beta chain was sequenced for a study of OX40 agonist ivuxolimab in advanced cancers. The wider study: The study gave patients intravenous ivuxolimab at 0.01 to 10 mg/kg every 2 weeks. The group had a mean age of approximately 60 years, ranged from about 20 to 79, and was roughly 80% male. General study results and limits: A proportion of nonresponders additionally exhibited low normalized T-cell clonal expansion. The expanded peripheral T cells' antigen specificity was not determined.

Per the germline V gene, CDR1 is SGHNT and CDR2 is YYREEE (reference sequence). The junction had 1 base not matched to a gene; V was cut back by 1 base and J by 2 bases. This CDR3 is built from 14 residues. Note on this clone: What it binds is not known. The sample contains more than one DNA sequence encoding this CDR3.

Clones were read by immunoSEQ multiplex PCR, and TCRdb kept only the in-frame ones, dropping some. The table has fewer than 40,000 clones, around four fifths seen once; the top ten hold around a tenth. The rearrangement joins TRBV5-4 to TRBJ2-5; 8 bases agree with TRBD2. The receptor comes from an adult with an advanced solid tumor such as melanoma, head and neck, liver or kidney cancer. The specimen comprised CD4+ or CD8+ T cells sorted from blood, sampled in a trial of the OX40 agonist ivuxolimab. In nucleotides, the CDR3 is TGTGCCAGCAGCTTGCCGGGGGGGCAAGAGACCCAGTACTTC. Its translation: CASSLPGGQETQYF.